The 7 T cell receptor beta chains below all came from one sample that was sequenced in a study of blood T cell repertoires in COVID-19. Profiling relied on immunoSEQ multiplex PCR, and the TCRdb table lists in-frame clones only, not all of them. In the table there are some 260,000 clones, about four fifths of which are singletons. Sequenced input: peripheral blood. These receptors all stem from a man at least 80 years old with acute or convalescent COVID-19.

The chain uses TRBV24-1 and TRBJ2-7, with TRBD1 matching over 8 bases. Germline CDR1 is KGHDR and CDR2 is SFDVKD. With 7 bases clipped from V and 3 bases from J, the junction kept 7 bases outside the gene matches. The CDR3 runs to 14 residues. The DNA of the CDR3 is TGTGCCACCAGCGCCGGGACAGGTCTCTACGAGCAGTACTTC. It encodes CATSAGTGLYEQYF.

The V gene is TRBV30, the J gene TRBJ1-5, with D unresolved. The CDR3 is 13 amino acids. The V end lost 0 bases, the J end lost 4 bases, and 7 bases lay between the germline ends. CDR1 GTSNPN and CDR2 SVGIG come from the germline V gene (reference sequence). CDR3 sequence reads: CAWSVRGNQPQHF. The CDR3 DNA reads as TGTGCCTGGAGTGTACGAGGGAATCAGCCCCAGCATTTT.

The chain employs TRBV7-2 and TRBJ2-5, with a possible D match to TRBD1 (6 bases). Trimming stripped 5 bases from V and 4 bases from J, with 14 bases between. The CDR3 consists of 14 residues. Germline lookup yields CDR1 SGHTA and CDR2 FQGNSA. The CDR3 DNA follows: TGTGCCAGCAGCCCTACAGGGAAGGGAGAGACCCAGTACTTC. This encodes CASSPTGKGETQYF. Full variable domain (outside the CDR3, taken from reference TRBV7-2 and TRBJ2-5): GAGVSQSPSNKVTEKGKDVELRCDPISGHTALYWYRQSLGQGLEFLIYFQGNSAPDKSGLPSDRFSAERTGGSVSTLTIQRTQQEDSAVYLCASSPTGKGETQYFGPGTRLLVL.

The V and J genes are TRBV5-4 and TRBJ1-2; D is unresolved. Germline CDR1 SGHNT, CDR2 YYREEE (reference sequence). Trimming removed 4 bases at V and 2 bases at J, with 6 bases between. The CDR3 is 12 residues long. The CDR3, as DNA: TGTGCCAGCAGCGTTCGGAACTATGGCTACACCTTC. Encoded protein: CASSVRNYGYTF.

The chain employs TRBV7-2 and TRBJ1-5; D might be TRBD1 (5 bases). Trimming shortened V by 4 bases and J by 1 base, and 11 bases separated the two germline ends. In germline, CDR1 is SGHTA, CDR2 FQGNSA. The CDR3 has 15 residues. CDR3 DNA: TGTGCCAGCAGCTCGAGACAGATGAGCAATCAGCCCCAGCATTTT. Protein product: CASSSRQMSNQPQHF.

The chain combines TRBV7-3 with TRBJ1-1, with TRBD1 identical over 10 bases. CDR1 SGHTA and CDR2 FQGTGA come from the germline V gene. Trimming cost V 5 bases and J 2 bases; bases outside gene matches: 5. This CDR3 region has 15 residues. CDR3 protein: CASSPRTGGNTEAFF. The CDR3 nucleotides are TGTGCCAGCAGCCCACGGACAGGGGGAAACACTGAAGCTTTCTTT.

The DNA of the CDR3 is TGTGCCACCAGTGATAACCCCCTCCAGGGTTTGACCGGGGAGCTGTTTTTT. The encoded protein is CATSDNPLQGLTGELFF. This chain uses TRBV24-1 with TRBJ2-2; D is possibly TRBD1 (5 bases). Germline assignment: CDR1 KGHDR and CDR2 SFDVKD. V was cut by 3 bases and J by 5 bases, with 18 bases left in between. The CDR3 loop spans 17 amino acids.